The rows below give T cell receptor beta chains drawn from one sample of a study of Graves' ophthalmopathy and Graves' hyperthyroidism. TCRdb reprocessed the multiplex PCR reads via MiXCR and lists one record per CDR3 protein. Here the sample spans 350,000 to 400,000 distinct CDR3 sequences, 15% being singletons. The sequenced sample consisted of peripheral blood. Receptors were obtained from a woman aged 18-35 years with stable Graves' hyperthyroidism. CDR3s include the opening cysteine and the closing phenylalanine or tryptophan. Fields, in order: CDR3 protein, CDR3 DNA, clone size, D gene, CDR3 length, J gene, V gene. D genes are given only for firm matches. The size of a clone is reported for some rows only, either as once, few or many, or as a class for expanded clones.

CASRTYGTGYQETQYF	TGTGCCAGCAGGACATACGGGACAGGCTACCAAGAGACCCAGTACTTC	many	TRBD1	16	TRBJ2-5	TRBV6-2/TRBV6-3
CASSYPRDEQYF	TGTGCCAGCAGTTACCCGCGGGACGAGCAGTACTTC	.	.	12	TRBJ2-7	TRBV6-2/TRBV6-3
CASRELWDGELFF	TGTGCCAGCAGGGAACTCTGGGACGGGGAGCTGTTTTTT	many	.	13	TRBJ2-2	TRBV6-1
CASSRAGRVYSTEAFF	TGTGCCAGCAGCCGGGCTGGAAGAGTGTACAGCACTGAAGCTTTCTTT	few	.	16	TRBJ1-1	TRBV11-2
CASSLVGQETQYF	TGTGCCAGCAGCTTAGTGGGCCAAGAGACCCAGTACTTC	many	.	13	TRBJ2-5	TRBV5-1
CASSPRVNTEAFF	TGTGCCAGTAGTCCCCGGGTGAACACTGAAGCTTTCTTT	many	.	13	TRBJ1-1	TRBV19
CASCRPGEETQYF	TGTGCCAGCTGTAGGCCAGGGGAAGAGACCCAGTACTTC	.	.	13	TRBJ2-5	TRBV11-2
CASSLASGGSTDTQYF	TGTGCCAGCAGCTTAGCGAGCGGGGGGAGCACAGATACGCAGTATTTT	.	TRBD2	16	TRBJ2-3	TRBV7-2
CASSYQAAQETQYF	TGCGCCAGCAGCTACCAGGCGGCACAAGAGACCCAGTACTTC	.	.	14	TRBJ2-5	TRBV5-1
CASSPTTGEAPEAFF	TGTGCCAGCAGCCCGACGACAGGGGAGGCTCCTGAAGCTTTCTTT	.	TRBD1	15	TRBJ1-1	TRBV7-9
CASSITQDRVPYGYTF	TGTGCCAGTAGTATAACGCAAGACAGGGTACCCTATGGCTACACCTTC	.	TRBD1	16	TRBJ1-2	TRBV19
CASSLATSGGDIQYF	TGCGCCAGCAGCTTGGCTACTAGCGGGGGGGACATTCAGTACTTC	few	TRBD2	15	TRBJ2-4	TRBV5-1
CSATGAGNTIYF	TGCAGTGCTACGGGGGCTGGAAACACCATATATTTT	many	.	12	TRBJ1-3	TRBV20-1
CSADAVSEQQYF	TGCAGTGCTGATGCGGTTTCGGAACAGCAGTACTTC	many	.	12	TRBJ2-7	TRBV20-1
CASSLAGLTGELFF	TGTGCCAGCAGCTTAGCCGGGTTGACCGGGGAGCTGTTTTTT	many	.	14	TRBJ2-2	TRBV7-8
CASSFSGYLRGAEAFF	TGCGCCAGCAGCTTCTCGGGGTACCTTCGAGGGGCTGAAGCTTTCTTT	few	.	16	TRBJ1-1	TRBV5-1
CASSPTGVWVTSNQPQHF	TGTGCCAGTAGTCCGACAGGAGTGTGGGTTACCTCTAATCAGCCCCAGCATTTT	many	.	18	TRBJ1-5	TRBV19
CASSIRPGGGLNQPQHF	TGTGCCAGTAGTATTCGGCCAGGTGGGGGCCTTAATCAGCCCCAGCATTTT	many	.	17	TRBJ1-5	TRBV19
CSANLAGTEGTQYF	TGCAGTGCTAACCTAGCGGGGACTGAAGGGACCCAGTACTTC	many	TRBD2	14	TRBJ2-5	TRBV20-1
CSVEDGRSSGNTIYF	TGCAGCGTTGAAGATGGCCGGAGCTCTGGAAACACCATATATTTT	many	.	15	TRBJ1-3	TRBV29-1
CASSLAGRGRAFF	TGTGCCAGCAGTTTAGCTGGTAGGGGGCGAGCTTTCTTT	many	TRBD1	13	TRBJ1-1	TRBV12-3/TRBV12-4
CASSSSSESRFQPQHF	TGTGCCAGCAGTTCCAGCAGTGAAAGTAGGTTTCAGCCCCAGCATTTT	many	.	16	TRBJ1-5	TRBV6-5
CSAVDRGRELFF	TGCAGTGCCGTCGACAGGGGCCGGGAGCTGTTTTTT	many	TRBD1	12	TRBJ2-2	TRBV20-1
CASSPDTWGGELFF	TGTGCCAGCAGTCCTGATACCTGGGGCGGGGAGCTGTTTTTT	many	.	14	TRBJ2-2	TRBV6-1
CSVMTGGSGELFF	TGCAGCGTTATGACAGGGGGCTCCGGGGAGCTGTTTTTT	few	TRBD1	13	TRBJ2-2	TRBV29-1
CASSIAGTNYGYTF	TGTGCCAGTAGTATTGCAGGGACCAATTATGGCTACACCTTC	.	.	14	TRBJ1-2	TRBV19
CASSGAYDLRQYGYTF	TGTGCCAGCAGTGGGGCCTACGACCTCCGGCAATATGGCTACACCTTC	many	.	16	TRBJ1-2	TRBV25-1
CASSEVRNTEAFF	TGTGCCAGCAGTGAAGTCAGGAACACTGAAGCTTTCTTT	many	.	13	TRBJ1-1	TRBV6-1